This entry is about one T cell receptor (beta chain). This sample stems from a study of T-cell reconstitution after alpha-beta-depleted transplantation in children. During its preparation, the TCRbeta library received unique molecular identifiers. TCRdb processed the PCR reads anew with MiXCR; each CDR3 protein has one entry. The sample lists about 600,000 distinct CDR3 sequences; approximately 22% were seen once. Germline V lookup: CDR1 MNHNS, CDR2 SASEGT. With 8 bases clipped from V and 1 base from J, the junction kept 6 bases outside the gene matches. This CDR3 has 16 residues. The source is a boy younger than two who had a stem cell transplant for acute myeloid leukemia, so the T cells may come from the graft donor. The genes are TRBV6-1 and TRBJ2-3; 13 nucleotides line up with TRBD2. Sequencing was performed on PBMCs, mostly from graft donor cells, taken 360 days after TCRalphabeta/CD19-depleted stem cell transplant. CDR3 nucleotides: TGTGCCAGCGCGTTCGGACTAGCGGGGGGCACAGATACGCAGTATTTT. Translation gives CASAFGLAGGTDTQYF.